What follows are 28 T cell receptor beta chains derived from one specimen sequenced in a study of blood T cell repertoires in COVID-19. Only in-frame clones appear in the TCRdb table, and some are missing; sequencing was by immunoSEQ multiplex PCR. Of 150,000 or so clones listed, 88% are singletons. The sequencing sample was made of peripheral blood. Receptors were obtained from a middle-aged man with acute or convalescent COVID-19.

DNA for the CDR3: TGTGCCATCAGTGAGTTTAAGGCAGGGGCGAACACTGAAGCTTTCTTT. Its translation is CAISEFKAGANTEAFF. The V gene is TRBV10-3, the J gene TRBJ1-1, with TRBD1 as a possible D gene (6 bases). The CDR3 has 16 residues. The germline V gene has CDR1 ENHRY and CDR2 SYGVKD. The V gene lost 1 base and the J gene lost 1 base, with 13 bases spanning the gap.

This clone was counted once. This rearrangement joins TRBV5-1 to TRBJ1-3; perhaps TRBD1 as D (6 bases). Trimming left V 2 bases short and J 1 base short, with 10 bases between. The CDR3 has 15 amino acids. CDR1 and CDR2 from the germline V gene are SGHRS and YFSETQ. CDR3 loop: CASSFGQPSGNTIYF. CDR3 nucleotide sequence: TGCGCCAGCAGCTTCGGACAGCCTTCTGGAAACACCATATATTTT.

This chain uses TRBV5-5 with TRBJ1-6; TRBD1 agrees at 8 bases. With V trimmed by 6 bases and J by 3 bases, 5 bases remained unmatched. The CDR3 covers 15 residues. Germline lookup yields CDR1 SGHKS and CDR2 YYEKEE (reference sequence). The CDR3 coding sequence is TGTGCCAGCACTCGGGACAGGATCTATAATTCACCCCTCCACTTT. Its translation is CASTRDRIYNSPLHF.

The J gene is TRBJ2-3, the V gene TRBV3-1 (or the pseudogene TRBV3-2), with 7 bases identical to TRBD2. Looked up from germline, CDR1 is LGHDT and CDR2 is YNNKEL (reference sequence). The CDR3 covers 13 residues. Trimming at V came to 6 bases and at J to 5 bases, leaving 5 bases not matched to a gene. CDR3 amino acids: CASRPSGGDTQYF. DNA for the CDR3: TGTGCCAGCAGGCCTAGCGGAGGAGATACGCAGTATTTT.

The V call is TRBV12-2, the J call TRBJ1-1. TRBV12-2 is marked as a pseudogene. This CDR3 contains 24 residues. CDR3 in amino acids: CASRLAPSVVAKYMPGSMNTEAFF. CDR3 in DNA: TGTGCAAGTCGCTTAGCGCCCAGCGTGGTAGCGAAATATATGCCAGGCTCTATGAACACTGAAGCTTTCTTT.

J is TRBJ2-3 and V is TRBV5-1; 8 bases match TRBD1. With 0 bases clipped from V and 4 bases from J, the junction kept 4 bases outside the gene matches. The CDR3 has 15 residues. Germline V lookup: CDR1 SGHRS, CDR2 YFSETQ. The CDR3 spells CASSLGGQGADTQYF. The CDR3 coding sequence is TGCGCCAGCAGCTTGGGAGGACAGGGTGCAGATACGCAGTATTTT.

The rearrangement joins TRBV5-1 to TRBJ1-2; 8 nucleotides line up with TRBD1. The V gene end was trimmed by 4 bases and the J gene end by 7 bases; junction bases not matched to a gene: 3. This CDR3 is 12 amino acids long. Per germline, CDR1 SGHRS and CDR2 YFSETQ. CDR3 DNA sequence: TGCGCCAGCAGCCCGGACAGGGTTGGCTACACCTTC. It is translated as CASSPDRVGYTF.

The chain combines TRBV5-1 with TRBJ1-4; tentative D call: TRBD1 (6 bases). The ends were cut back, 0 bases at V and 8 bases at J, with 11 bases in the middle. Germline V gives CDR1 SGHRS, CDR2 YFSETQ. The CDR3 consists of 14 residues. The CDR3 region is CASSLGGLGEKLFF. The CDR3 DNA is TGCGCCAGCAGCTTGGGGGGGCTTGGGGAAAAACTGTTTTTT.

The rearrangement uses TRBV6-6 and TRBJ1-5, with a weak D call TRBD1 (6 bases). Looked up from germline, CDR1 is MNHNY and CDR2 is SVGAGI (reference sequence). The V end was cut by 7 bases, the J end by 7 bases, with 11 bases between. CDR3 size: 12 residues. The DNA of the CDR3 is TGTGCCAGCAAACAGGGCGGGCAGCCCCAGCATTTT. Translating gives CASKQGGQPQHF.

This chain links TRBV28 with TRBJ1-2; 10 nucleotides agree with TRBD1. Looked up from germline, CDR1 is MDHEN and CDR2 is SYDVKM. V was clipped by 4 bases and J by 6 bases; unmatched bases: 26. The CDR3 runs to 21 residues. In DNA, the CDR3 is TGTGCCAGCAGTTACCTAATCACGAAACTGACAGGGGGCCTTTATTGGGATGGCTACACCTTC. The encoded protein is CASSYLITKLTGGLYWDGYTF.

The chain recombines TRBV2 with TRBJ2-7, with 8 positions matching TRBD2. CDR1 and CDR2 from the germline V gene are SNHLY and FYNNEI. The CDR3 runs to 14 residues. The V and J ends lost 5 bases and 2 bases, in that order; junction bases with no gene match: 5. The CDR3 loop is CASSRERGTYEQYF. In DNA form, the CDR3 reads TGTGCCAGCAGTCGGGAGCGGGGGACCTACGAGCAGTACTTC.

Worth noting for this clone: This sample includes further DNA sequences coding for the same CDR3. The V call is TRBV27, the J call TRBJ1-4, with 9 bases identical to TRBD1. V shed 4 bases and J 4 bases; nucleotides not matched to a gene: 4. The CDR3 contains 15 residues. CDR1 is MNHEY, CDR2 SMNVEV, per germline (reference sequence). The CDR3 DNA is TGTGCCAGCAGTTCCCCGGGACAGGGTAATGAAAAACTGTTTTTT. It codes for CASSSPGQGNEKLFF.

V and J are TRBV6-6 and TRBJ1-1; a possible D gene is TRBD1 (5 bases). Germline V gene sequence: CDR1 MNHNY, CDR2 SVGAGI (reference sequence). Trimming shortened V by 5 bases and J by 1 base, and 17 bases separated the two germline ends. The CDR3 loop spans 16 amino acids. The CDR3 protein is CASSTLPGGGNTEAFF. DNA of the CDR3: TGTGCCAGCAGTACCCTCCCTGGGGGGGGGAACACTGAAGCTTTCTTT.

V and J are TRBV27 and TRBJ1-4, with TRBD1 matching 8 bases. CDR1 is MNHEY, CDR2 SMNVEV, per germline (reference sequence). The CDR3 spans 19 residues. V dropped 3 bases and J dropped 0; count of bases not matched to a gene: 12. The CDR3 loop reads CASSLGPPQGAATNEKLFF. Written as DNA, the CDR3 is TGTGCCAGCAGTTTGGGGCCTCCTCAGGGGGCAGCAACTAATGAAAAACTGTTTTTT.

The V gene is TRBV18, the J gene TRBJ1-2, with D unclear. The CDR3 loop spans 16 amino acids. V dropped 2 bases and J dropped 2 bases, with 15 bases sitting between them. In germline, CDR1 is KGHSH, CDR2 LQKENI. CDR3 amino acids: CASSPESGPWNYGYTF. In DNA, the CDR3 is TGTGCCAGCTCACCAGAATCAGGTCCCTGGAACTATGGCTACACCTTC.

CDR3 sequence: CASSLITGSAEAFF. Here the CDR3 DNA reads TGTGCCAGCAGCCTAATTACAGGGTCCGCTGAAGCTTTCTTT. The V call is TRBV9, the J call TRBJ1-1, with D possibly being TRBD1 (6 bases). Trimming left V 4 bases short and J 6 bases short, with 16 bases between. The CDR3 has 14 amino acids. Looked up from germline, CDR1 is SGDLS and CDR2 is YYNGEE.

The chain employs TRBV18 and TRBJ2-1; 9 bases match TRBD2. Germline CDR1 reads KGHSH; CDR2 reads LQKENI. The CDR3 is made up of 15 amino acids. J gave up 5 bases and V 0 bases, and 2 bases lay outside the gene matches. The CDR3 sequence: CASSPPLAGNNEQFF. CDR3 bases: TGTGCCAGCTCACCACCTCTAGCGGGAAACAATGAGCAGTTCTTC.

Points on this clone: Here the CDR3 omits its conserved ending phenylalanine or tryptophan, so a read error is the likely source. The limits of the CDR3 on the DNA are not certain, so only TCRdb's listed CDR3 is given. J is TRBJ1-5 and V is TRBV3-1 (or the pseudogene TRBV3-2); the table's D gene call, TRBD1, was not cross checked with the DNA. The CDR3 sequence runs 12 residues, both termini included. Germline loops: CDR1 LGHDT, CDR2 YNNKEL (reference sequence). CDR3 protein: CASSQGRGPQFL.

V gene TRBV10-3 combines with J gene TRBJ1-2; 8 bases line up with TRBD1. The CDR3 contains 14 residues. V was clipped by 10 bases and J by 3 bases; unmatched bases: 10. Germline V gives CDR1 ENHRY, CDR2 SYGVKD. The CDR3 DNA follows: TGTGCCACCAGACCCCAGGGGGCGGACTATGGCTACACCTTC. Amino acid sequence: CATRPQGADYGYTF.

This sequence joins TRBV5-6 and TRBJ1-1; maybe TRBD1 (6 bases). V gave up 4 bases and J gave up 5 bases, with 18 bases separating them. This CDR3 is built from 15 residues. Germline values: CDR1 SGHDT, CDR2 YYEEEE. CDR3 region: CASSPSVVRGTEAFF. The CDR3, as DNA: TGTGCCAGCAGCCCGTCGGTGGTGAGGGGGACTGAAGCTTTCTTT.

The chain is built from TRBV29-1 and TRBJ1-5; TRBD1 matches at 7 bases. Germline CDR1 and CDR2: SQVTM and ANQGSEA. V shed 7 bases and J 3 bases; nucleotides not matched to a gene: 3. The CDR3 loop spans 12 amino acids. The CDR3 DNA is TGCAGCGCTGGACAGGACAATCAGCCCCAGCATTTT. It specifies CSAGQDNQPQHF.

The chain links TRBV5-6 to TRBJ2-5; 7 positions match TRBD1. CDR1 is SGHDT, CDR2 YYEEEE, per germline. CDR3 length: 13 residues. The ends lost 2 bases at V and 4 bases at J; junction bases unmatched: 2. The CDR3 coding sequence is TGTGCCAGCAGCTTCACAGGGGTAGAGACCCAGTACTTC. Translated: CASSFTGVETQYF.

This chain links TRBV11-2 with TRBJ1-2, with TRBD1 matching over 8 bases. The V gene end was trimmed by 6 bases and the J gene end by 8 bases; junction bases not matched to a gene: 11. CDR3 length: 14 residues. Germline lookup yields CDR1 SGHAT and CDR2 FQNNGV. CDR3 coding DNA: TGTGCCAGCAGGGTCCTGCAGGGGGCGAGGGGCTACACCTTC. This sequence encodes CASRVLQGARGYTF. The variable domain in full, with the rest retrieved from reference TRBV11-2 and TRBJ1-2, is EAGVAQSPRYKIIEKRQSVAFWCNPISGHATLYWYQQILGQGPKLLIQFQNNGVVDDSQLPKDRFSAERLKGVDSTLKIQPAKLEDSAVYLCASRVLQGARGYTFGSGTRLTVV.

The chain uses TRBV30 and TRBJ1-4, with D possibly being TRBD1 (6 bases). The CDR3 is made up of 12 amino acids. Germline V gives CDR1 GTSNPN, CDR2 SVGIG (reference sequence). V was shortened by 2 bases and J by 8 bases, with 9 bases between the two germline ends. CDR3 coding DNA: TGTGCCTGGAGTCAGGGGTCAGAAAAACTGTTTTTT. Translation gives CAWSQGSEKLFF.

The chain recombines TRBV15 with TRBJ1-2; D is perhaps TRBD1 (6 bases). Deletions cut 1 base from V and 0 bases from J, with 12 bases between. This CDR3 comprises 16 residues. Germline CDR1 LNHNV, CDR2 YYDKDF (reference sequence). CDR3 region: CATSRGTAQPNYGYTF. CDR3 coding DNA: TGTGCCACCAGCAGAGGGACAGCTCAACCTAACTATGGCTACACCTTC.

The CDR3 coding sequence is TGCGCCAGCAGCTACGCCACCGGGGTTATGAACACTGAAGCTTTCTTT. Translating it yields CASSYATGVMNTEAFF. The genes are TRBV5-1 and TRBJ1-1; no clear D. Trimming removed 3 bases from V and 0 bases from J, with 15 bases in between. The germline gives CDR1 SGHRS, CDR2 YFSETQ. The CDR3 length is 16 residues.

The chain couples TRBV5-1 to TRBJ2-3; a possible D gene is TRBD1 (6 bases). V gave up 7 bases and J gave up 2 bases, with 20 bases separating them. Germline-derived CDR1 and CDR2 are SGHRS and YFSETQ. The CDR3 is 16 residues long. This chain's CDR3 is CASRPAPGQDTDTQYF. The CDR3 bases are TGCGCCAGCCGACCGGCTCCGGGACAAGACACAGATACGCAGTATTTT.

The chain has TRBV5-1 and TRBJ2-1; 8 bases are a match to TRBD1. J was trimmed by 9 bases and V by 3 bases; bases with no gene match: 2. The germline CDR1 and CDR2 sequences are SGHRS and YFSETQ. This CDR3 contains 12 residues. In nucleotides, the CDR3 is TGCGCCAGCAGCTATCAGGGGGCTGAGCAGTTCTTC. Translating gives CASSYQGAEQFF.